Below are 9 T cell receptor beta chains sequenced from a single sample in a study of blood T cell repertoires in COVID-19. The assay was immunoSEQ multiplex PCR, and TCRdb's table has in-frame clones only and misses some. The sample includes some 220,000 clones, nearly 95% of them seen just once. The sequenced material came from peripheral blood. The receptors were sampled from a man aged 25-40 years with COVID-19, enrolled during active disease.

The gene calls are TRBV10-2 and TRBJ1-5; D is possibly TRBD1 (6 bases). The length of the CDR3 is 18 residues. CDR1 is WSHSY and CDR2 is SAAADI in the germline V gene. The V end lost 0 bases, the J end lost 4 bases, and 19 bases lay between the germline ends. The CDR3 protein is CASSESGQSGPSNQPQHF. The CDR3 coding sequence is TGCGCCAGCAGTGAGTCCGGACAGTCCGGGCCCTCAAATCAGCCCCAGCATTTT.

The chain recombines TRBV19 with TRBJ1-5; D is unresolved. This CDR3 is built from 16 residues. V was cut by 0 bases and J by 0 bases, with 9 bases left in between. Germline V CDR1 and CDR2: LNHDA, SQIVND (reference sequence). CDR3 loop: CASSIDRYYSNQPQHF. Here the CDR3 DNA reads TGTGCCAGTAGTATAGATCGGTATTATAGCAATCAGCCCCAGCATTTT.

The CDR3 loop reads CASAQGAETQYF. DNA for the CDR3: TGTGCCAGCGCTCAGGGGGCTGAGACCCAGTACTTC. This sequence joins TRBV19 and TRBJ2-5; 8 nucleotides match TRBD1. The length of the CDR3 is 12 residues. Unmatched junction bases numbered 5, after V lost 9 bases and J lost 5 bases. The V gene's germline CDR1 is LNHDA and CDR2 SQIVND (reference sequence).

The CDR3 DNA sequence: TGTGCCAGCAGCCGGCGGACAGGGGGACTTGGAAACACCATATATTTT. This sequence encodes CASSRRTGGLGNTIYF. The chain employs TRBV3-1 (or the pseudogene TRBV3-2) and TRBJ1-3, with 10 bases identical to TRBD1. Trimming at V came to 4 bases and at J to 3 bases, leaving 6 bases not matched to a gene. CDR3 size: 16 residues. CDR1 is LGHDT, CDR2 YNNKEL, per germline (reference sequence).

The CDR3 bases are TGTGCCAGCAGTCCTTCTCGGACAGGGAGGACTGAAGCTTTCTTT. Residues: CASSPSRTGRTEAFF. The chain joins TRBV6-5 to TRBJ1-1; 8 bases are shared with TRBD1. Trimming removed 5 bases from V and 5 bases from J; junction bases left unmatched: 10. CDR3 length equals 15 residues. Germline CDR1 reads MNHEY; CDR2 reads SVGAGI.

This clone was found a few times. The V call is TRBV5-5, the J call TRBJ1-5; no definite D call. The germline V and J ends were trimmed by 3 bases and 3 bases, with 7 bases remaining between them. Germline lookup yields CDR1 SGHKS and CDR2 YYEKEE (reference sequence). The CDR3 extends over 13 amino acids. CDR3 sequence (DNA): TGTGCCAGCAGCTCTCTTCTCAATCAGCCCCAGCATTTT. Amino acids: CASSSLLNQPQHF.

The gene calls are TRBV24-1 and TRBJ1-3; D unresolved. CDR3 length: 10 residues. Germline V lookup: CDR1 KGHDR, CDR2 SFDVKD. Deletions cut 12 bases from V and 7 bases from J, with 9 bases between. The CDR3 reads CASYRNTIYF. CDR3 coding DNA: TGTGCCTCATATCGGAACACCATATATTTT.

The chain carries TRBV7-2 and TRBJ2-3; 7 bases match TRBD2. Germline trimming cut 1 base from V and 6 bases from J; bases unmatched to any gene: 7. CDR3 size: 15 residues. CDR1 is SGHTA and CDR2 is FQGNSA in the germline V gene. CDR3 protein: CASSLVFAGEDTQYF. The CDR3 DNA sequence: TGTGCCAGCAGCTTAGTGTTTGCGGGGGAGGATACGCAGTATTTT.

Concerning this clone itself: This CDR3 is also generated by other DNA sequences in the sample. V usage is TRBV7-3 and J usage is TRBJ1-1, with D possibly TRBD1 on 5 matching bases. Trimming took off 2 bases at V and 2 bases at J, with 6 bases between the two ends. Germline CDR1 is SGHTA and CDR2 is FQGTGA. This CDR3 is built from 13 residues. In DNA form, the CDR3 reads TGTGCCAGCAGCTTACAGGGAAACACTGAAGCTTTCTTT. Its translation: CASSLQGNTEAFF.